This TCR beta chain was sequenced for a study of a mutant IDH1 vaccine in newly diagnosed glioma. Generated by immunoSEQ multiplex PCR, the TCRdb table keeps only in-frame clones and is missing some. Here the sample spans some 60,000 clones, about four fifths being singletons. Time point here: week 47, end of study. Mutant IDH1 20-mer peptide, at 300 ug, made up each vaccine dose, with topical imiquimod. This clone has just a few counts. Antigen unknown. Sequenced material: PBMCs, taken from a glioma patient whose treatment included an IDH1 peptide vaccine. The receptor comes from a man younger than 45 with glioma.

The CDR3 sequence: CASSWGQGGNQPQHF. The CDR3 DNA sequence: TGTGCCAGCAGTTGGGGACAGGGGGGGAATCAGCCCCAGCATTTT. The J gene is TRBJ1-5, the V gene TRBV6-6; the match to TRBD1 covers 11 bases. V shed 4 bases and J 4 bases; nucleotides not matched to a gene: 3. Germline values: CDR1 MNHNY, CDR2 SVGAGI (reference sequence). The CDR3 has 15 amino acids.